Listed below are T cell receptor beta chains from one sample, sequenced in a study of Tregs in tolerant kidney transplant recipients. The data were produced by immunoSEQ multiplex PCR, yet TCRdb's version contains in-frame clones alone and is incomplete. There are 75,000 to 100,000 clones in the sample; over 85% occur only once, and under 2% lies in the top ten. This specimen was CD4+ T cells from blood (PBMCs), taken 12 months after the transplant. These receptors originate from a human patient who received a combined kidney and bone marrow transplant. Some T cells may be provided by the graft donor. The CDR3 runs from the conserved cysteine through the conserved F or W. A D gene is named only where the DNA matches it firmly. Some rows have no size entry. The others give once, few or many, or a class for an expanded clone.

TGCAGCGCGGGGACAGCGAATTCCCCCCTCCACTTT,CSAGTANSPLHF,.,TRBD1,TRBV29-1,TRBJ1-6
TGTGCCAGCAGCGACTCGGGGGGCCCGGTCCAGTATTTT,CASSDSGGPVQYF,.,.,TRBV11-3,TRBJ2-3
TGCGCCAGCAGCCTAGACCCGACACCAATGGAGCAGTTCTTC,CASSLDPTPMEQFF,once,.,TRBV4-3,TRBJ2-1
TGCGCCAGCAAAAAGGACAGGGCGGGCGAGCAGTACTTC,CASKKDRAGEQYF,.,TRBD1,TRBV5-1,TRBJ2-7
TGCGCCAGCAGCCAAGGTCGAGATTCCGGCTACGAGCAGTACTTC,CASSQGRDSGYEQYF,.,.,TRBV4-3,TRBJ2-7
TGTGCCAGCACCCCCGGAGACAGGGGCCTCTCTGGGGCCAACGTCCTGACTTTC,CASTPGDRGLSGANVLTF,.,TRBD1,TRBV9,TRBJ2-6
TGCGCCAGCAGCTCCTGGGGCCCCCACGAGGAGAATGAGCAGTTCTTC,CASSSWGPHEENEQFF,.,.,TRBV5-1,TRBJ2-1
TGTGCCAGCAGCGTAGGTGGCCAGGCCGGGGAGCTGTTTTTT,CASSVGGQAGELFF,.,.,TRBV9,TRBJ2-2
TGTGCCAGCAGTGTCCTACCAAACAGGAGGGATCAGCCCCAGCATTTT,CASSVLPNRRDQPQHF,.,.,TRBV6-1,TRBJ1-5
TGTGCCAGCAGTCAAAACTACGAGCAGTACTTC,CASSQNYEQYF,.,.,TRBV28,TRBJ2-7
TGCGCCAGCTGGAAGGGGGATTCCAACACCGGGGAGCTGTTTTTT,CASWKGDSNTGELFF,.,.,TRBV5-1,TRBJ2-2
TGCGCCAGCAGGTTACAGTACTCTGGAAACACCATATATTTT,CASRLQYSGNTIYF,few,.,TRBV5-1,TRBJ1-3
TGTGCCAGCAGTGACACCAGGGGTTCACCCCTCCACTTT,CASSDTRGSPLHF,.,.,TRBV25-1,TRBJ1-6
TGTGCCAGCAGCTCGGGACAGGGTACGACTGAAGCTTTCTTT,CASSSGQGTTEAFF,.,TRBD1,TRBV5-6,TRBJ1-1
TGTGCCAGCAGCCTCCTAGCTATCCACGAGCAGTACTTC,CASSLLAIHEQYF,.,.,TRBV11-3,TRBJ2-7
TGTGCCAGCAGTTTATTCTCCACAGGGTTCTATGGCTACACCTTC,CASSLFSTGFYGYTF,.,.,TRBV27,TRBJ1-2
TGTGCCAGCTCACCCCGTGTGGCTAGCGGGAGTGAGACCCAGTACTTC,CASSPRVASGSETQYF,.,TRBD2,TRBV18,TRBJ2-5
TGTGCCAGCAGCCCGACTAGCGGGGGGGCACTGTTCTTC,CASSPTSGGALFF,.,TRBD2,TRBV7-3,TRBJ2-1